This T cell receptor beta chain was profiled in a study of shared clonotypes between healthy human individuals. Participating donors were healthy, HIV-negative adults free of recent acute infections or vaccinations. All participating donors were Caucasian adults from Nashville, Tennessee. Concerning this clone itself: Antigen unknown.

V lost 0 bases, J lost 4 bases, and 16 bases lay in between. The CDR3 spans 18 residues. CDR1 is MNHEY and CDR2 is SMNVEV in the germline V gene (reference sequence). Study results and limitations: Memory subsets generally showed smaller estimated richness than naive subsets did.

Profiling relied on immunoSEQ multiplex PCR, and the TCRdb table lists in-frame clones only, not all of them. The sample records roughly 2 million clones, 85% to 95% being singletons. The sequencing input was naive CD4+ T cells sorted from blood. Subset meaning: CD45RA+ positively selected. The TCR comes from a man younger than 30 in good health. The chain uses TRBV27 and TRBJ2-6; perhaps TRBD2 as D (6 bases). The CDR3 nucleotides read TGTGCCAGCAGTTTATCGCTCCCGGGGGTGCCCGGGGCCAACGTCCTGACTTTC. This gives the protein CASSLSLPGVPGANVLTF.